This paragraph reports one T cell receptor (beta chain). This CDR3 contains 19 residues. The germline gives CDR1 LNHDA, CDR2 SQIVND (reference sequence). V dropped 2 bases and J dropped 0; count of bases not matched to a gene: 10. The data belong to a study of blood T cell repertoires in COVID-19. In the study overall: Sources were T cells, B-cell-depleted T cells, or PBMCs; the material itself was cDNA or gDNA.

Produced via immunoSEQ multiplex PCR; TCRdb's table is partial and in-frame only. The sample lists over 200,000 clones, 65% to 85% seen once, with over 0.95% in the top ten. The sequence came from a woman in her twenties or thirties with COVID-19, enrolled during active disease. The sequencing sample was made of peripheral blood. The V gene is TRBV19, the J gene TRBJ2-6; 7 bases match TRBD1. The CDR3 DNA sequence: TGTGCCAGTAGTATAAAGACAGGGTGGAGGAACTCTGGGGCCAACGTCCTGACTTTC. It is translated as CASSIKTGWRNSGANVLTF.